These 10 T cell receptor beta chains came from one sample sequenced in a study of tumor and adjacent non-tumor tissue in lung cancer. No cell sorting was done before RNA was extracted from the tissue. TCRbeta libraries were built with three rounds of nested PCR, modified from ARM-PCR. TCRdb called the multiplex PCR reads again in MiXCR, with one record for every CDR3 protein. The sample yields about 93,000 distinct CDR3 sequences, less than 75% seen once. Sequenced material: lung tumor tissue. The receptor source for this set is a man aged 55 to 69 with non-small cell lung cancer.

The CDR3 protein is CASGTSPADTQYF. The CDR3, as DNA: TGCGCCAGCGGGACTAGTCCGGCGGATACGCAGTATTTT. V is TRBV5-1 and J is TRBJ2-3, with TRBD2 matching over 8 bases. This CDR3 comprises 13 residues. Trimming at V came to 7 bases and at J to 6 bases, leaving 7 bases not matched to a gene. Germline assignment: CDR1 SGHRS and CDR2 YFSETQ.

The V call is TRBV12-3 or TRBV12-4, the J call TRBJ2-1, with TRBD2 matching over 10 bases. The V segment lost 5 bases and the J segment 9 bases; nucleotides outside the gene matches: 10. This CDR3 spans 15 amino acids. CDR3 nucleotide sequence: TGTGCCAGCAGTATTTCTAGCGGGAGTAATAGTGAGCAGTTCTTC. Its protein product is CASSISSGSNSEQFF.

The genes are TRBV28 and TRBJ2-5, with no clear D. CDR1 is MDHEN and CDR2 is SYDVKM in the germline V gene. The CDR3 length is 12 residues. Trimming took 5 bases from V and 6 from J, leaving 10 bases between them. CDR3 sequence reads: CASSPWVKTQYF. CDR3 DNA: TGTGCCAGCAGTCCATGGGTGAAGACCCAGTACTTC.

The J gene is TRBJ2-3, the V gene TRBV13; 7 bases fit TRBD1. The germline V gene encodes CDR1 PRHDT and CDR2 FYEKMQ (reference sequence). The CDR3 is 14 amino acids. CDR3 DNA: TGTACCACCAGCCCCGGACAGGTTCAAAATACGCAGTATTTT. Translating gives CTTSPGQVQNTQYF.

This clonotype came up a few times. This chain uses TRBV7-3 with TRBJ2-1, with D perhaps TRBD1 (6 bases). The germline gives CDR1 SGHTA, CDR2 FQGTGA. V shed 5 bases and J shed 5 bases, with 10 bases lying between them. CDR3 size: 13 residues. The DNA of the CDR3 is TGTGCCAGCAGCCGGACAGCCGACAATGAGCAGTTCTTC. Translated: CASSRTADNEQFF.

Regarding this clonotype: One end of the junction does not line up with germline, which may come from a read error. The chain uses TRBV14 and TRBJ1-6; no firm D call. The length of the CDR3 is 16 residues. From germline, CDR1 is SGHDN and CDR2 FVKESK. The CDR3 bases are TGTGCCAGCAGCCACCTATTCGAAGGGAATAATTTACCCCTCCACTTT. Protein: CASSHLFEGNNLPLHF.

This clonotype was counted ten times or more. The rearrangement uses TRBV12-3 or TRBV12-4 and TRBJ1-5; 8 nucleotides agree with TRBD1. CDR3 length equals 16 residues. V dropped 6 bases and J dropped 5; count of bases not matched to a gene: 12. CDR3 amino acids: CASSRRRDRRYQPQHF. For the CDR3, the DNA is TGTGCCAGCAGCCGGCGAAGGGACAGGCGTTATCAGCCCCAGCATTTT.

This clonotype was found many times. The rearrangement links TRBV10-2 to TRBJ1-1; D is perhaps TRBD1 (5 bases). The CDR3 sequence is 12 residues long. Germline assignment: CDR1 WSHSY and CDR2 SAAADI. Trimming cost V 3 bases and J 11 bases, with 13 bases left between them. DNA of the CDR3: TGCGCCAGCAGTGAATCCCAGGGTACCGCTTTCTTT. Translation gives CASSESQGTAFF.

Note on this clonotype: Germline is not matched at one junction end, which may reflect a read error. The chain employs TRBV6-2 or TRBV6-3 and TRBJ2-6; D is tentatively TRBD1 or TRBD2 (5 bases each). The CDR3 contains 16 residues. CDR1 is MNHEY, CDR2 SVGEGT, per germline. CDR3 protein: CASTKGCHSGANVLSF. CDR3 nucleotides: TGTGCCAGCACCAAGGGGTGTCACTCCGGGGCCAACGTCCTGAGTTTC.

This clonotype has just a few counts. Given a much more abundant clone one base away, this may be a read error. The chain links TRBV30 to TRBJ2-1, with D perhaps matching TRBD2 (5 bases). The CDR3 consists of 11 residues. Between the trimmed V and J ends, which lost 5 bases and 16 bases, there was a span of 18 bases. Germline CDR1 and CDR2: GTSNPN and SVGIG (reference sequence). The CDR3 here is CAWDPGIGLFF. The CDR3, as DNA: TGTGCCTGGGACCCCGGGATAGGGCTCTTCTTC.